The 28 T cell receptor beta chains reported below all come from one sample, sequenced in a study of T-cell reconstitution after alpha-beta-depleted transplantation in children. The TCRbeta library incorporated unique molecular identifiers. TCRdb redid the calling of the PCR reads with MiXCR, one entry per CDR3 protein. This table holds approximately 650,000 distinct CDR3 sequences, less than 15% found once. The sequencing used PBMCs, collected before TCRalphabeta/CD19-depleted stem cell transplant. The receptors stem from a girl aged 2 to 10 with congenital amegakaryocytic thrombocytopenia, due to receive a stem cell transplant.

This clonotype has more than one count but fewer than ten. The gene calls are TRBV12-3 or TRBV12-4 and TRBJ2-4; TRBD2 agrees at 13 bases. The CDR3 totals 21 residues. Trimming cost V 3 bases and J 1 base; bases outside gene matches: 15. CDR3 DNA sequence: TGTGCCAGCAGTTTCCGGCAAAGGACTAGCGGGAGCGTCGTGGCCAAAAACATTCAGTACTTC. It encodes CASSFRQRTSGSVVAKNIQYF.

The rearrangement joins TRBV7-9 to TRBJ2-6; D is ambiguous. Germline CDR1 is SEHNR and CDR2 is FQNEAQ (reference sequence). Trimming cost V 8 bases and J 0 bases, with 14 bases left between them. The CDR3 has 16 residues. In DNA form, the CDR3 reads TGTGCCAGCTCGGCCAGGATCTCCTCTGGGGCCAACGTCCTGACTTTC. The encoded protein is CASSARISSGANVLTF.

This clonotype was picked up many times. The chain has TRBV7-8 and TRBJ2-1, with TRBD2 matching over 8 bases. V shed 5 bases and J 9 bases; nucleotides not matched to a gene: 9. From germline, CDR1 is SGHVS and CDR2 FQNEAQ. The CDR3 contains 14 residues. The CDR3 DNA follows: TGTGCCAGCAGCCAAGGACTAGCTCGTTCTGAGCAGTTCTTC. Translating gives CASSQGLARSEQFF. Complete variable domain (other parts from reference TRBV7-8 and TRBJ2-1): GAGVSQSPRYKVAKRGQDVALRCDPISGHVSLFWYQQALGQGPEFLTYFQNEAQLDKSGLPSDRFFAERPEGSVSTLKIQRTQQEDSAVYLCASSQGLARSEQFFGPGTRLTVL.

The genes are TRBV20-1 and TRBJ2-1; unclear D gene. There are 15 residues in the CDR3. Trimming removed 5 bases at V and 0 bases at J, with 14 bases between. Germline V CDR1 and CDR2: DFQATT, SNEGSKA (reference sequence). The CDR3 DNA reads as TGCAGTGCTGTATGGACGATGAGCTCCTACAATGAGCAGTTCTTC. It translates to CSAVWTMSSYNEQFF.

This clonotype was counted only a few times. The gene calls are TRBV20-1 and TRBJ2-7, with no clear D. Germline V CDR1 and CDR2: DFQATT, SNEGSKA (reference sequence). The CDR3 totals 13 residues. Trimming removed 5 bases at V and 2 bases at J, with 13 bases between. CDR3 region: CSARTDRAYEQYF. The CDR3 DNA is TGCAGTGCTCGTACGGACCGAGCCTACGAGCAGTACTTC.

There are many counts of this clonotype. The chain recombines TRBV20-1 with TRBJ2-7; 7 bases line up with TRBD2. CDR3 length equals 14 residues. CDR1 is DFQATT, CDR2 SNEGSKA, per germline (reference sequence). J gave up 2 bases and V 3 bases, and 7 bases lay outside the gene matches. For the CDR3, the DNA is TGCAGTGCTAGCTTCCTAGCGGACCCCTACGAGCAGTACTTC. It encodes CSASFLADPYEQYF.

A word on this clonotype: A much larger clone lies a single base off, so this may be a read error. The V and J genes are TRBV7-6 and TRBJ2-5; D ambiguous. This CDR3 has 13 amino acids. Deletions cut 1 base from V and 5 bases from J, with 8 bases between. Germline V gives CDR1 SGHVS, CDR2 FNYEAQ. CDR3 coding DNA: TGTGCCAGCAGCTTAGGGGAATCGGAGACCCAGTACTTC. Its translation is CASSLGESETQYF.

This clonotype has a count of ten or more. V is TRBV11-1 and J is TRBJ2-1; the match to TRBD2 covers 8 bases. With V trimmed by 5 bases and J by 0 bases, 9 bases remained unmatched. Germline CDR1 is SGHAT and CDR2 is FQDESV (reference sequence). The CDR3 consists of 17 residues. CDR3 sequence reads: CASSAISGASSYNEQFF. The CDR3 nucleotides read TGTGCCAGCAGCGCAATTAGCGGGGCAAGCTCCTACAATGAGCAGTTCTTC.

This clonotype turned up a few times. The chain carries TRBV18 and TRBJ2-4; a possible D gene is TRBD2 (5 bases). Trimming left V 1 base short and J 0 bases short, with 16 bases between. The CDR3 spans 18 residues. CDR1 is KGHSH, CDR2 LQKENI, per germline. Here the CDR3 DNA reads TGTGCCAGCTCACCACGGACCGGGGTCCAGATAGCCAAAAACATTCAGTACTTC. Translated: CASSPRTGVQIAKNIQYF.

This clonotype was observed a few times. This chain links TRBV2 with TRBJ2-5; no firm D call. This CDR3 has 13 residues. Germline V CDR1 and CDR2: SNHLY, FYNNEI. The CDR3, as DNA: TGTGGTGGAGTACAGACAATCCAAGAGACCCAGTACTTC. This gives the protein CGGVQTIQETQYF.

The V gene is TRBV5-1, the J gene TRBJ2-2; D uncertain. Trimming removed 1 base from V and 3 bases from J, with 13 bases in between. Looked up from germline, CDR1 is SGHRS and CDR2 is YFSETQ. CDR3 size: 16 residues. In nucleotides, the CDR3 is TGCGCCAGCAGCTTGAGTTCCCCGCTCGACACCGGGGAGCTGTTTTTT. It specifies CASSLSSPLDTGELFF.

This clonotype appeared many times. The genes are TRBV12-3 or TRBV12-4 and TRBJ1-6; D not resolved. V was trimmed by 6 bases and J by 0 bases, leaving 15 bases between them. CDR3 size: 17 residues. DNA of the CDR3: TGTGCCAGCAGGGTCGGCAGACGAAGCTCCTATAATTCACCCCTCCACTTT. This encodes CASRVGRRSSYNSPLHF.

This clonotype was seen once. A much larger clone differs by one base, so this may be a read error. The chain combines TRBV20-1 with TRBJ2-1, with no clear D. Germline loops: CDR1 DFQATT, CDR2 SNEGSKA (reference sequence). V lost 2 bases, J lost 8 bases, and 4 bases lay in between. The CDR3 is 10 residues long. CDR3 protein: CSARPYEQFF. The CDR3 bases are TGCAGTGCTAGACCTTATGAGCAGTTCTTC.

This clonotype occurred many times. This chain uses TRBV12-3 or TRBV12-4 with TRBJ1-1; D is unclear. Trimming removed 4 bases from V and 10 bases from J, with 7 bases in between. This CDR3 spans 10 amino acids. DNA for the CDR3: TGTGCCAGCAGTTATCCCACAGCTTTCTTT. Its protein product is CASSYPTAFF.

This clonotype was observed many times. This chain links TRBV20-1 with TRBJ2-1, with D uncertain. Germline values: CDR1 DFQATT, CDR2 SNEGSKA (reference sequence). V was clipped by 3 bases and J by 10 bases, with 10 bases between them. The CDR3 has 11 residues. The CDR3 DNA follows: TGCAGTGCTAGTGGCCGTAGAGAGCAGTTCTTC. Amino acid sequence: CSASGRREQFF.

This sequence joins TRBV20-1 and TRBJ2-1, with 8 bases identical to TRBD2. CDR1 and CDR2 (germline): DFQATT, SNEGSKA (reference sequence). J gave up 1 base and V 0 bases, and 5 bases lay outside the gene matches. The CDR3 runs 16 residues. Written as DNA, the CDR3 is TGCAGTGCTAGAGATGTGGGACTAGGGTCCTACAATGAGCAGTTCTTC. This codes for CSARDVGLGSYNEQFF.

This CDR3 is CASSVGGGDYGYTF. CDR3 nucleotide sequence: TGTGCCAGCAGCGTGGGAGGGGGGGACTATGGCTACACCTTC. The chain employs TRBV9 and TRBJ1-2, with D possibly being TRBD1 (6 bases). Germline lookup yields CDR1 SGDLS and CDR2 YYNGEE. V lost 2 bases, J lost 3 bases, and 11 bases lay in between. This CDR3 spans 14 amino acids.

The genes are TRBV10-3 and TRBJ1-6, with D possibly matching TRBD1 (5 bases). Trimming took 5 bases from V and 6 from J, leaving 14 bases between them. The germline V gene encodes CDR1 ENHRY and CDR2 SYGVKD. The CDR3 spans 15 residues. The CDR3 DNA follows: TGTGCCATCAGTCCGTCGAGGGGAACTAATTCACCCCTCCACTTT. This gives the protein CAISPSRGTNSPLHF.

This clonotype was counted many times. This chain connects TRBV5-1 to TRBJ2-3; the D is unclear. Trimming stripped 4 bases from V and 2 bases from J, with 14 bases between. Looked up from germline, CDR1 is SGHRS and CDR2 is YFSETQ. This CDR3 spans 15 amino acids. CDR3 bases: TGCGCCAGCAGCGTCGACGGTGGGGTCACAGATACGCAGTATTTT. Its protein is CASSVDGGVTDTQYF. The full variable domain, rest sourced from reference TRBV5-1 and TRBJ2-3, is KAGVTQTPRYLIKTRGQQVTLSCSPISGHRSVSWYQQTPGQGLQFLFEYFSETQRNKGNFPGRFSGRQFSNSRSEMNVSTLELGDSALYLCASSVDGGVTDTQYFGPGTRLTVL.

This clonotype was seen at least ten times. The gene calls are TRBV5-1 and TRBJ2-7, with D uncertain. Looked up from germline, CDR1 is SGHRS and CDR2 is YFSETQ. CDR3 length equals 16 residues. V was cut by 1 base and J by 0 bases, with 14 bases left in between. The CDR3 DNA is TGCGCCAGCAGCTTGTTTAAAGACCCAAGCTCCTACGAGCAGTACTTC. This codes for CASSLFKDPSSYEQYF.

This clonotype was recorded many times. The chain employs TRBV10-2 and TRBJ2-7; D unclear. Trimming stripped 2 bases from V and 10 bases from J, with 15 bases between. The CDR3 has 13 amino acids. Germline assignment: CDR1 WSHSY and CDR2 SAAADI. CDR3 amino acids: CASSEMAELNQYF. The CDR3 DNA reads as TGCGCCAGCAGTGAGATGGCGGAACTCAATCAGTACTTC.

This clonotype was seen more than once but under ten times. This chain connects TRBV28 to TRBJ2-5; 9 bases fit TRBD1. Germline CDR1 MDHEN, CDR2 SYDVKM. The V gene end was trimmed by 5 bases and the J gene end by 7 bases; junction bases not matched to a gene: 11. This CDR3 spans 15 amino acids. The CDR3 coding sequence is TGTGCCAGCAGTACCCGGGACAGGGATTTCGGGACCCAGTACTTC. Translating gives CASSTRDRDFGTQYF.

This clonotype was seen repeatedly, ten times or more. The chain uses TRBV5-6 and TRBJ2-7, with no clear D. V lost 3 bases and J lost 3, with 7 bases in between. CDR1 SGHDT and CDR2 YYEEEE come from the germline V gene. This CDR3 is 12 amino acids long. This CDR3 reads CASSYRYYEQYF. CDR3 DNA sequence: TGTGCCAGCAGCTACAGATACTACGAGCAGTACTTC. The variable domain in full, completed from reference TRBV5-6 and TRBJ2-7, reads DAGVTQSPTHLIKTRGQQVTLRCSPKSGHDTVSWYQQALGQGPQFIFQYYEEEERQRGNFPDRFSGHQFPNYSSELNVNALLLGDSALYLCASSYRYYEQYFGPGTRLTVT.

This clonotype was counted ten times or more. The rearrangement links TRBV27 to TRBJ2-5; D call uncertain. The CDR3 runs to 14 residues. Germline V CDR1 and CDR2: MNHEY, SMNVEV (reference sequence). Trimming stripped 9 bases from V and 1 base from J, with 15 bases between. The CDR3 is CASRSWGIQETQYF. CDR3 DNA: TGTGCCAGTAGGAGTTGGGGAATCCAAGAGACCCAGTACTTC.

The chain combines TRBV9 with TRBJ2-4; D is perhaps TRBD2 (6 bases). V lost 4 bases, J lost 0 bases, and 14 bases lay in between. Germline loops: CDR1 SGDLS, CDR2 YYNGEE. The CDR3 runs to 16 residues. CDR3: CASSPEPGLAKNIQYF. Here the CDR3 DNA reads TGTGCCAGCAGCCCAGAACCGGGACTAGCCAAAAACATTCAGTACTTC.

This clonotype was counted a few times. V usage is TRBV12-3 or TRBV12-4 and J usage is TRBJ2-2, with D hard to call. The CDR3 covers 14 residues. Trimming removed 4 bases from V and 6 bases from J, with 12 bases in between. CDR3 DNA: TGTGCCAGCAGTTCCTCGGTTTCTCCCGGGGAGCTGTTTTTT. Amino acid sequence: CASSSSVSPGELFF.

The table lists this clonotype with many counts. The rearrangement joins TRBV4-1 to TRBJ2-1, with TRBD2 matching 10 bases. This CDR3 is 16 amino acids long. Germline V gene lookup returns CDR1 MGHRA and CDR2 YSYEKL. After removal of 3 bases from V and 5 bases from J, the junction contained 7 bases not matched to a gene. The CDR3 DNA is TGCGCCAGCAGCCAGCTAGCGGGAGCGTCCAACAATGAGCAGTTCTTC. Translation gives CASSQLAGASNNEQFF.

The rearrangement links TRBV12-3 or TRBV12-4 to TRBJ1-2; D uncertain. This CDR3 contains 14 residues. The V gene lost 5 bases and the J gene lost 3 bases, with 13 bases spanning the gap. The CDR3 DNA reads TGTGCCAGCAGTCCTCTGGGCAGCTACTATGGCTACACCTTC. Its translation is CASSPLGSYYGYTF.